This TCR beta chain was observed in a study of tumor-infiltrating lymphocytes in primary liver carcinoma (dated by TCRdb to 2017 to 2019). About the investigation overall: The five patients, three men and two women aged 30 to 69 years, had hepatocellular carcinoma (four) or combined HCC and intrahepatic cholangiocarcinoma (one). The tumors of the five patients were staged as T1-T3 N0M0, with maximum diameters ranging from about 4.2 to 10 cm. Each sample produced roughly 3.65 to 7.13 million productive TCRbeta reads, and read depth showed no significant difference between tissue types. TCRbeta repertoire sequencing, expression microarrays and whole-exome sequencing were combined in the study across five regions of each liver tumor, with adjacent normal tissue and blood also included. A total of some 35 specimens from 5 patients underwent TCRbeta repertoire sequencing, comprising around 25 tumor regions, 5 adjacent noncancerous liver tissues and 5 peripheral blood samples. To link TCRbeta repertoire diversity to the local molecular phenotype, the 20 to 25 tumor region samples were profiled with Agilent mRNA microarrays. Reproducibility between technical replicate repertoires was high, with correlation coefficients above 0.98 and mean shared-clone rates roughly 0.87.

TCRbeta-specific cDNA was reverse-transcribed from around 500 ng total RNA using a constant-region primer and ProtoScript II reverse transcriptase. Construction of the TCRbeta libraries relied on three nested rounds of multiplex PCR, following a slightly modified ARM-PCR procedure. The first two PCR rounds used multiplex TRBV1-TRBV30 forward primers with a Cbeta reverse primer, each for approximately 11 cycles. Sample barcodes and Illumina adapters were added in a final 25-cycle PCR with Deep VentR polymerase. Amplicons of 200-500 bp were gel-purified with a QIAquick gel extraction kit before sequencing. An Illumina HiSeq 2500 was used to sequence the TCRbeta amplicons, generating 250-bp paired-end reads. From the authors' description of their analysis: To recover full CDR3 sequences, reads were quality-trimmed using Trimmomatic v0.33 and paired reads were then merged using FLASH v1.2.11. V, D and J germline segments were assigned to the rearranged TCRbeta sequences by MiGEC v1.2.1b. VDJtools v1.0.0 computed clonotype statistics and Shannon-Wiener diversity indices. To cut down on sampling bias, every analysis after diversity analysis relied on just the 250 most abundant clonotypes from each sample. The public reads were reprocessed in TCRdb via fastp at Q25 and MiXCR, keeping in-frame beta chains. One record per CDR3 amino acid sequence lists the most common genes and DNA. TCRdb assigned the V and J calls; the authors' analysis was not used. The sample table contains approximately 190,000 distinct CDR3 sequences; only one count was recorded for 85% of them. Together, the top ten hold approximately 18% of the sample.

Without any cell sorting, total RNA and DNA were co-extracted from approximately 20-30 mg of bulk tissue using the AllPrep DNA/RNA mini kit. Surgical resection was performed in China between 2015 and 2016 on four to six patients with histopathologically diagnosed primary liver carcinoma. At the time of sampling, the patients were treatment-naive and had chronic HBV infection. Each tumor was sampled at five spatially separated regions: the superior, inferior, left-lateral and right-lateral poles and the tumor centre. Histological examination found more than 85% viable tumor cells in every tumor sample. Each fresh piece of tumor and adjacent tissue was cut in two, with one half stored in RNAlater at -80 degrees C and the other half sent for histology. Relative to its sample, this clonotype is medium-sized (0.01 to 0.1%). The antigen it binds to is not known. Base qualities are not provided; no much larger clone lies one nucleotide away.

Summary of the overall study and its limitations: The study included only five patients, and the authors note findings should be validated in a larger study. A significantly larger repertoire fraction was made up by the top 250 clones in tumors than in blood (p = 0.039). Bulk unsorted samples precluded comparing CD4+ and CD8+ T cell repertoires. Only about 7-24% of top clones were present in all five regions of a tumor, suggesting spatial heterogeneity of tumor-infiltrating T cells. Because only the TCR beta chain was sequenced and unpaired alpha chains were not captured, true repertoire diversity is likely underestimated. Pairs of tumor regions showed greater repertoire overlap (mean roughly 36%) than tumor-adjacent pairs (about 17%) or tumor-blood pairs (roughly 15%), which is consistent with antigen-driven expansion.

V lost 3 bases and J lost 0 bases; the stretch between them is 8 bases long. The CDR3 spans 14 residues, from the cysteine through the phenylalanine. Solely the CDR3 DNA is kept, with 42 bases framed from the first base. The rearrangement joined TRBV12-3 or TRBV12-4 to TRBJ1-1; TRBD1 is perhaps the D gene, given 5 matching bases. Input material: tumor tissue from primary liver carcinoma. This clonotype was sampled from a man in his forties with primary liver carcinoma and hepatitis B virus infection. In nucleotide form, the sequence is TGTGCCAGCAGTTTGGGGCTGATGAACACTGAAGCTTTCTTT. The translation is CASSLGLMNTEAFF.